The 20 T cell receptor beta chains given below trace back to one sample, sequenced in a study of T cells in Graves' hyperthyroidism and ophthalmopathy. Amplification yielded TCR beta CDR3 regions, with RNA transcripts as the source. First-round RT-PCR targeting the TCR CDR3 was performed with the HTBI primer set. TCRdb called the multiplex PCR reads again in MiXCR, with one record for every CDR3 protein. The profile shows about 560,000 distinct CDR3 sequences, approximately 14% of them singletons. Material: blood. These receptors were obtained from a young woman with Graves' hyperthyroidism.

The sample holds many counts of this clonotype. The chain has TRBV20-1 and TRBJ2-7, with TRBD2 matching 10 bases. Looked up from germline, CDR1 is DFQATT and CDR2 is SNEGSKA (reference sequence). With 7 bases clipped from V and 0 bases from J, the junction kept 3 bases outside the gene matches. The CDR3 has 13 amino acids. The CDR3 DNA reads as TGCAGTGTTGGACTAGCGGCCTCCTACGAGCAGTACTTC. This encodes CSVGLAASYEQYF.

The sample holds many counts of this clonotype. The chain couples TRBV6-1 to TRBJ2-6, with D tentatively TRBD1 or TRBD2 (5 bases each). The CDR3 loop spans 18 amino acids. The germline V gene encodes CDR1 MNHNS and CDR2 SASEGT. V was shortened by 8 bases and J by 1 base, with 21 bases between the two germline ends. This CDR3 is CASGSDRRRTSGANVLTF. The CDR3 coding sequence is TGTGCCAGCGGCAGCGATAGGCGGAGGACATCTGGGGCCAACGTCCTGACTTTC.

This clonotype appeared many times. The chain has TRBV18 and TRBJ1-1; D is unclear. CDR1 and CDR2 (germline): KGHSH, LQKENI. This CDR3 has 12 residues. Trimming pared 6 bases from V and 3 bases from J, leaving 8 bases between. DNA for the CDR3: TGTGCCAGCTCGCCCGTGGACACTGAAGCTTTCTTT. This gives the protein CASSPVDTEAFF.

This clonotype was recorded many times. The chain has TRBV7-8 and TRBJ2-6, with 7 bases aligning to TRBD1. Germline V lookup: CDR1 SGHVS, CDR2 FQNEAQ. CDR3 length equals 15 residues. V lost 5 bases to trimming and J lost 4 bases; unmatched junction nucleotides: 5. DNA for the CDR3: TGTGCCAGCAGCCTACAGGGGACCGGGGCCAACGTCCTGACTTTC. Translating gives CASSLQGTGANVLTF.

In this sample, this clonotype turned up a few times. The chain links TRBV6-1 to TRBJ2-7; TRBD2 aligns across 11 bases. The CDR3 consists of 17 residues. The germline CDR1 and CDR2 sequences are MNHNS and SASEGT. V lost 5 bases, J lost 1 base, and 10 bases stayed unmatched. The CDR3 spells CASSLGTGLAGSYEQYF. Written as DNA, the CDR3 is TGTGCCAGCAGTTTAGGGACAGGACTAGCGGGTTCCTACGAGCAGTACTTC.

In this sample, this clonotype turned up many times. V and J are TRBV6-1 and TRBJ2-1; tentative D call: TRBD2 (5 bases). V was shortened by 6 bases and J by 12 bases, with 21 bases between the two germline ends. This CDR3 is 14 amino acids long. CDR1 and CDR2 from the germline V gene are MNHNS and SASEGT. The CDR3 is CASSSKPGVGVQFF. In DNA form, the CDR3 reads TGTGCCAGCAGCTCCAAACCCGGGGTCGGCGTGCAGTTCTTC.

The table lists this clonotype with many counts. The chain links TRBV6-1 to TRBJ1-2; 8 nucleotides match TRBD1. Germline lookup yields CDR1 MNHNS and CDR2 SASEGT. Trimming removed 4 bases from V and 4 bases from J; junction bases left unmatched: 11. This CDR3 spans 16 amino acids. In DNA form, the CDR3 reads TGTGCCAGCAGTGCGGGACAGGAGAGGACTGGCTATGGCTACACCTTC. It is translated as CASSAGQERTGYGYTF.

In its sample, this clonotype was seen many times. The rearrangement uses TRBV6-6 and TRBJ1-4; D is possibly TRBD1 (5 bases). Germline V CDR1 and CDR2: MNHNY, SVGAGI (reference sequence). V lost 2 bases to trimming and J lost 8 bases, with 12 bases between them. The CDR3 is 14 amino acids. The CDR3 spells CASSYQGAREKLFF. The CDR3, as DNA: TGTGCCAGCAGTTACCAGGGAGCGAGGGAAAAACTGTTTTTT.

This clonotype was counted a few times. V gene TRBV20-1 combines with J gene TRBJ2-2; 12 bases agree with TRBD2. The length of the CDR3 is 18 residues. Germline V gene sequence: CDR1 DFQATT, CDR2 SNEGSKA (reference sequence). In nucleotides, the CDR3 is TGCAGCGCGTGGTGGCCGACTAGCGGGAGTGGGGGGACCGGGGAGCTGTTTTTT. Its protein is CSAWWPTSGSGGTGELFF.

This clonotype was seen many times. This chain's CDR3 is CASSYSRTIVLRTEAFF. CDR3 bases: TGTGCCAGCAGTTACTCGAGGACCATTGTATTGCGCACTGAAGCTTTCTTT. The chain combines TRBV6-2 or TRBV6-3 with TRBJ1-1; D unclear. The CDR3 sequence is 17 residues long. V lost 0 bases to trimming and J lost 4 bases, with 18 bases between them. Per germline, CDR1 MNHEY and CDR2 SVGEGT.

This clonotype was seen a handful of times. As DNA, the CDR3 is TGTGCCAGCAGCCCCCGAAAGTGGGGTCGGGGCACAGATACGCAGTATTTT. Translated, it gives CASSPRKWGRGTDTQYF. The chain joins TRBV3-1 to TRBJ2-3; unclear D gene. Germline CDR1 LGHDT, CDR2 YNNKEL (reference sequence). The V and J ends lost 4 bases and 1 base respectively, with 18 bases between them. This CDR3 contains 17 residues.

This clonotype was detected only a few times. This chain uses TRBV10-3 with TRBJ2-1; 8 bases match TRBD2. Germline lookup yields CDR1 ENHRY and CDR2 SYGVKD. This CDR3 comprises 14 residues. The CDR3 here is CASEGTSFSNEQFF. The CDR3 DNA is TGTGCTAGTGAGGGGACTAGTTTTAGCAATGAGCAGTTCTTC.

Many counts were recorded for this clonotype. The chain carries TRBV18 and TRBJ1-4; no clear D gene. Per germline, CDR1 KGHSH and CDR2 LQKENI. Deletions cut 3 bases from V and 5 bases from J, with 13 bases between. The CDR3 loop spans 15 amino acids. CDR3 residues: CASSPRAGSNEKLFF. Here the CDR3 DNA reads TGTGCCAGCTCACCTCGGGCGGGATCAAATGAAAAACTGTTTTTT.

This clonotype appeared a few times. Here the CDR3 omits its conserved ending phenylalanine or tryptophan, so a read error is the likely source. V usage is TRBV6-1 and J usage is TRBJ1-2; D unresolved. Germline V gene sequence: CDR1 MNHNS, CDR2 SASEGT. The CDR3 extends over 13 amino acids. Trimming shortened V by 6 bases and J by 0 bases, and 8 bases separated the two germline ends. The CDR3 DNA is TGTGCCAGCAGAAGCAGGTCTAACTATGGCTACACCCTC. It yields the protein CASRSRSNYGYTL.

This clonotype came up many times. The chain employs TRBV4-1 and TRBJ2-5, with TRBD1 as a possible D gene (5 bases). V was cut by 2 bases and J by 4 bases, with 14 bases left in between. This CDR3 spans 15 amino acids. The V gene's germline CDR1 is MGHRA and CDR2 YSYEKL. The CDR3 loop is CASSQRGARGETQYF. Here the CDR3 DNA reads TGCGCCAGCAGCCAAAGGGGCGCGAGAGGAGAGACCCAGTACTTC.

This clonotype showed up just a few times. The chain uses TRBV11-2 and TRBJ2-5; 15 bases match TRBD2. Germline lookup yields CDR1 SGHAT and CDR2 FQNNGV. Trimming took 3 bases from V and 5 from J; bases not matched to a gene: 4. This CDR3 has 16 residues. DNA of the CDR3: TGTGCCAGCAGCTTGGGACTAGCGGGAGGACGCGAGACCCAGTACTTC. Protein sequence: CASSLGLAGGRETQYF.

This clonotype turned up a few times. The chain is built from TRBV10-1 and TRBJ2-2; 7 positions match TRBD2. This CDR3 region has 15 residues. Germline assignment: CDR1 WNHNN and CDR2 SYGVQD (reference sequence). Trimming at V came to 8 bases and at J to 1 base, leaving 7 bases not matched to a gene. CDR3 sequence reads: CASGGKRENTGELFF. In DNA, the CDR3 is TGCGCCAGCGGAGGGAAGCGGGAGAACACCGGGGAGCTGTTTTTT.

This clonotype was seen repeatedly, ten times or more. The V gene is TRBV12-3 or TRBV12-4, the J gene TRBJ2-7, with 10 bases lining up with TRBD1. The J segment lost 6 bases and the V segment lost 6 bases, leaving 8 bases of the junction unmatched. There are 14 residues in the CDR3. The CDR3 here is CASSLTGGWAEQYF. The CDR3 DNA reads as TGTGCCAGCAGCTTGACAGGGGGCTGGGCCGAGCAGTACTTC.

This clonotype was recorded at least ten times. CDR3 loop: CASTEDGRSYEQYF. CDR3 coding DNA: TGCGCCAGCACCGAAGACGGGAGATCCTACGAGCAGTACTTC. V gene TRBV5-1 combines with J gene TRBJ2-7, with D possibly being TRBD2 (6 bases). V was pared by 6 bases and J by 1 base, with 14 bases between. The CDR3 is 14 residues long. Germline V CDR1 and CDR2: SGHRS, YFSETQ. Full variable domain (outside the CDR3, taken from reference TRBV5-1 and TRBJ2-7): KAGVTQTPRYLIKTRGQQVTLSCSPISGHRSVSWYQQTPGQGLQFLFEYFSETQRNKGNFPGRFSGRQFSNSRSEMNVSTLELGDSALYLCASTEDGRSYEQYFGPGTRLTVT.

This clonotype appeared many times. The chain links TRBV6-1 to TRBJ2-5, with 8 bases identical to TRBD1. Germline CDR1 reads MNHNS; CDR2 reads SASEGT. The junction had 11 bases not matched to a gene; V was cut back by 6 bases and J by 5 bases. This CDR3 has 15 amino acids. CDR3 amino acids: CASSQPDRGGETQYF. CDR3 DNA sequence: TGTGCCAGCAGCCAACCCGACAGGGGCGGGGAGACCCAGTACTTC.